This T cell receptor (beta chain) was retrieved from a study of tissue T cells after allogeneic stem cell transplantation (dated by TCRdb to the early 2020s). Background for the entire study: Every GVHD patient received a graft from a donor; a handful of grafts were unmodified and three were CD34-selected to deplete T cells. For tissues with multiple samples, a pathologist reviewed H&E sections and gave sequencing priority to samples with histologically apparent lymphocytes. The study profiled TCR beta repertoires across many tissues from research autopsies of patients with and without GVHD, plus mouse models of GVHD. The human arm was conducted as a prospective observational study, and neither blinding nor randomization was performed.

Library preparation used the immunoSEQ multiplex PCR assay. Adaptive Biotechnologies performed the TCRbeta CDR3 sequencing at survey depth and reported CDR3 sequences, V/J genes, productive frequency and template counts. TCR beta CDR3 regions were amplified from genomic DNA rather than RNA. In the original analysis: Pairwise repertoire overlap between tissues was quantified with Jensen-Shannon divergence, where 1 means complete divergence and 0 identical. Tissues were grouped by single-linkage agglomerative hierarchical clustering of pairwise JSD values, and the clustering results were shown as dendrograms. GLIPH2 was run on all patient samples with simulation_depth 1000, kmer_min_depth 3, cdr3_length_cutoff 8, keeping groups with more than two unique CDR3s. A standardized tissue-overlap score was generated by extrapolating Jaccard GLIPH-group overlap across patients to a standard repertoire size of 1000 clones. To look at how diversity was associated with clinical or experimental variables, linear mixed-effect models were used, with tissue treated as a fixed effect and individual treated as a random effect. TCRdb mirrors the immuneACCESS table, restricted to in-frame sequences. Some clones are absent from its copies; in checked studies, under half trace to an unresolved V gene, and the reason for the others is unknown. V and J calls plus clone size are reproduced from that table; the DNA served to infer D and trimming. The sample table contains a few thousand clones; only one count was recorded for about three quarters of them. About 11% of the sample belongs to the ten largest clones.

A remark on this clone: No cognate antigen has been identified for it. Nothing much larger sits one base from this clone, and base qualities are not available.

The CDR1 and CDR2 encoded by the germline V gene are MNHEY and SVGAGI. From its cysteine to its phenylalanine, the CDR3 spans 15 amino acids. Only the CDR3 part of the read is kept: 45 bases, read in frame from the first base. V gives up 4 bases and J gives up 3 bases, and the segment between their germline ends measures 15 bases. General study outcomes and caveats: The patient cohort was small and clinically heterogeneous, and sampling depth was acknowledged as a limitation. In both patients and mice, T cells from blood and spleen covered only a limited part of the TCR repertoire found in tissues. The study did not determine which tissue TCRs were alloreactive or antigen-specific, and some clones might have been persisting host cells. Few T cell clones were found to be shared across patients, but shared repertoire signatures across patients were revealed in a tissue-specific fashion by motif-based clustering. Within patients, how anatomically similar the tissues were was a key factor in shaping TCR repertoire composition, regardless of disease or transplant status.

The sample's time point label, in plain terms: human tissue collected at research (rapid) autopsy. Over a roughly 3-year period, roughly 7 adult allo-HCT recipients who had steroid-refractory GVHD were prospectively enrolled in a research-autopsy study. All GVHD patients had gastrointestinal GVHD and received several lines of GVHD-directed therapy; roughly five also had skin involvement. After a median post-mortem interval of roughly 9.4 hours, the autopsy tissues collected included GI sites spanning esophagus to rectum, along with liver, skin and lymphoid organs including spleen. Autopsy specimens were bisected, with one portion flash-frozen in liquid nitrogen and the remainder formalin-fixed, and GI outer muscle layers were removed. To extract genomic DNA from frozen tissues, either the Mag-Bind Blood & Tissue DNA HDQ 96 Kit on a Chemagic 360 or the DNeasy Blood & Tissue Kit was used. Because of concern about red blood cell contamination, the extracted DNA went through further purification with the Genomic DNA Clean & Concentrator-25 kit.

The source of this sequence is a male patient aged 60 or over with steroid-refractory graft-versus-host disease after an allogeneic stem cell transplant. Following a transplant, some T cells may be graft donor cells, not patient cells. Recombination connected TRBV6-5 to TRBJ1-1; a tentative D call is TRBD1 (6 bases match). Sequences were derived from esophageal tissue, sampled at autopsy. The DNA sequence is TGTGCCAGCAGTTCATGGGGGGGGCGGGACACTGAAGCTTTCTTT. Translated, it gives CASSSWGGRDTEAFF.